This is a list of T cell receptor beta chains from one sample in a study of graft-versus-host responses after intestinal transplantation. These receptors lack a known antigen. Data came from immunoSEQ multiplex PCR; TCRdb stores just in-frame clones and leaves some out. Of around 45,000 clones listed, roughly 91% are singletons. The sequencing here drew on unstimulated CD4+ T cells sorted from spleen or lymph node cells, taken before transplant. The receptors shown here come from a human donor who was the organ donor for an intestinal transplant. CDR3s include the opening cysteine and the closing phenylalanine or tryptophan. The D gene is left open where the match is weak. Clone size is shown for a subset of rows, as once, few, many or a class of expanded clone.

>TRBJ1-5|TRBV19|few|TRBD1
CASRSLTGVSQPQHF
TGTGCCAGTAGATCCCTGACAGGGGTGAGTCAGCCCCAGCATTTT
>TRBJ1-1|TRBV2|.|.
CASSGGRNTEAFF
TGTGCCAGCAGCGGGGGACGGAACACTGAAGCTTTCTTT
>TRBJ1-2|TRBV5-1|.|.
CASSLDNYGYTF
TGCGCCAGCAGCTTGGACAACTATGGCTACACCTTC
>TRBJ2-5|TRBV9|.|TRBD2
CASSVNPTSGSETQYF
TGTGCCAGCAGCGTAAACCCGACTAGCGGGAGCGAGACCCAGTACTTC
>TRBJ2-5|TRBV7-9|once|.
CASSPLQGRQYF
TGTGCCAGCAGCCCACTACAGGGACGGCAGTACTTC
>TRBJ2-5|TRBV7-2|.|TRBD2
CASRKPGLAGAETQYF
TGTGCCAGCAGGAAACCGGGACTAGCGGGAGCGGAGACCCAGTACTTC
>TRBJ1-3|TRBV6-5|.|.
CASSYDGGAGNTIYF
TGTGCCAGCAGTTACGATGGAGGGGCTGGAAACACCATATATTTT
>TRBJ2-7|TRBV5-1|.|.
CASSYDTGTSYEQYF
TGCGCCAGCAGTTATGACACGGGAACGTCCTACGAGCAGTACTTC
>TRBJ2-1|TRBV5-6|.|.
CASSRQGGGYNEQFF
TGTGCCAGCAGCCGACAGGGTGGAGGGTACAATGAGCAGTTCTTC
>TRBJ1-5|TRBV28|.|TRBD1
CACSGTGNQPQHF
TGTGCCTGCAGTGGGACAGGCAATCAGCCCCAGCATTTT
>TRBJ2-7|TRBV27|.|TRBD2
CASSAWGGSKGKYEQYF
TGTGCCAGCAGCGCCTGGGGGGGGTCGAAGGGTAAATACGAGCAGTACTTC
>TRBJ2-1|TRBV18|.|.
CASSQLLLRDEQFF
TGTGCCAGCTCACAACTCCTCCTCCGGGATGAGCAGTTCTTC
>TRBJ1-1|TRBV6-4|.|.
CAGSDTHIRGRVSEAFF
TGTGCCGGCAGTGACACCCACATAAGGGGGAGGGTCTCTGAAGCTTTCTTT
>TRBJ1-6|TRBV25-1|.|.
CASSEYTYNSPLHF
TGTGCCAGCAGTGAATATACATATAATTCACCCCTCCACTTT
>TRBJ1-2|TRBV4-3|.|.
CASSQEGPSANGYTF
TGCGCCAGCAGCCAAGAGGGTCCATCCGCCAATGGCTACACCTTC
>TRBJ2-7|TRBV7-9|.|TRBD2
CASSLLAGGYEQYF
TGTGCCAGCAGCTTACTAGCGGGAGGCTACGAGCAGTACTTC
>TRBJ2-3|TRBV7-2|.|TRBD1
CASSISTGAGTDTQYF
TGTGCCAGCAGCATTTCGACAGGGGCTGGCACAGATACGCAGTATTTT
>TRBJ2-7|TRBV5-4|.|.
CASSGGGLNDEQYF
TGTGCCAGCAGCGGGGGGGGCCTTAACGACGAGCAGTACTTC
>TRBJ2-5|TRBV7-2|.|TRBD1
CASSLGGTAKETQYF
TGTGCCAGCAGCTTAGGGGGGACAGCCAAAGAGACCCAGTACTTC
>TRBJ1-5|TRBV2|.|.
CASSRSGAQHF
TGTGCCAGCAGTCGGTCAGGGGCCCAGCATTTT
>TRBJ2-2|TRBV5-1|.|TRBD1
CASSAQPDRGRVGELFF
TGCGCCAGCAGCGCCCAACCGGACAGGGGGCGGGTCGGGGAGCTGTTTTTT
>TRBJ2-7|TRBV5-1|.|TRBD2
CASSWTSGSFHEQYF
TGCGCCAGCAGCTGGACTAGCGGGAGTTTCCACGAGCAGTACTTC
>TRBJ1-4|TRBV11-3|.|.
CASSLEEGGVKILFF
TGTGCCAGCAGCTTAGAGGAGGGCGGGGTGAAAATACTGTTTTTT
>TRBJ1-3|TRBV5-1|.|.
CASSDGSGNTIYF
TGCGCCAGCAGCGACGGATCTGGAAACACCATATATTTT